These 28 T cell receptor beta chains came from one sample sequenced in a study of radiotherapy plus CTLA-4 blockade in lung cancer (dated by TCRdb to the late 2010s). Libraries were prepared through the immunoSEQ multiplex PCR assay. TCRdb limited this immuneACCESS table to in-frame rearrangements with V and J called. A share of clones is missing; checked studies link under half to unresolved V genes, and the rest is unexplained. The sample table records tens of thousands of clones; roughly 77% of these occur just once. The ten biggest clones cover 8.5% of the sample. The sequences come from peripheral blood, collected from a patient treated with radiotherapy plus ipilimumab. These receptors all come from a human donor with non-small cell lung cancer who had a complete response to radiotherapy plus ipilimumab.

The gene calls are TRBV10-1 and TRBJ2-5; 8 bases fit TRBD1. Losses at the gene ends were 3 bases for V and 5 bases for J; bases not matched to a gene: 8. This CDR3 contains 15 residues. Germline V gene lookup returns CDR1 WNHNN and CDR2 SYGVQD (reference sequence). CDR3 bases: TGCGCCAGCAGTGATACGTCAGGGGGCCGGGAGACCCAGTACTTC. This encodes CASSDTSGGRETQYF.

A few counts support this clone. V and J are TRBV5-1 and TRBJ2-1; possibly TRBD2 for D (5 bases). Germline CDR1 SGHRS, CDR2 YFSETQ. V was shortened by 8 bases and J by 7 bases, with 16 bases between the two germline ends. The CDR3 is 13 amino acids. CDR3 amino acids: CASAGLAVNEQFF. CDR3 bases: TGCGCCAGTGCCGGACTGGCGGTGAATGAGCAGTTCTTC.

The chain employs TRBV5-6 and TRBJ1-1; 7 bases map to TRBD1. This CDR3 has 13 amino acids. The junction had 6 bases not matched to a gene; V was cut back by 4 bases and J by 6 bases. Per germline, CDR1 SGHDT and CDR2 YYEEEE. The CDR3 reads CASSVTGLSEAFF. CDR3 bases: TGTGCCAGCAGCGTGACAGGGCTTTCTGAAGCTTTCTTT.

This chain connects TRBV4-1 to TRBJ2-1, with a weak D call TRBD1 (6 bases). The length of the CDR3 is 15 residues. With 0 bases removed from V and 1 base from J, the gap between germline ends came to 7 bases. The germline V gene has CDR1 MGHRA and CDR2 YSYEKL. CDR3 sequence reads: CASSQDRGSYNEQFF. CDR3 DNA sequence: TGCGCCAGCAGCCAAGATAGGGGGTCCTACAATGAGCAGTTCTTC.

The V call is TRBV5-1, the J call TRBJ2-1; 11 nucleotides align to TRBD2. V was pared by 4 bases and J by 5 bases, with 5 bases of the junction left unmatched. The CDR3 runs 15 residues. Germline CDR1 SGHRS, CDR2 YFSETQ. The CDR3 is CASSPKTSGDNEQFF. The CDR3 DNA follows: TGCGCCAGCAGCCCTAAGACTAGCGGGGACAATGAGCAGTTCTTC.

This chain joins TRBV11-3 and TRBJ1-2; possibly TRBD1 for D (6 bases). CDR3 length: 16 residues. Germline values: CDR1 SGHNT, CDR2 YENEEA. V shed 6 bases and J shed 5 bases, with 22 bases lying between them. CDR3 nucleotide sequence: TGTGCCAGCAGTTCCACAAACAGGGCCCTTAGGTATGGCTACACCTTC. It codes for CASSSTNRALRYGYTF.

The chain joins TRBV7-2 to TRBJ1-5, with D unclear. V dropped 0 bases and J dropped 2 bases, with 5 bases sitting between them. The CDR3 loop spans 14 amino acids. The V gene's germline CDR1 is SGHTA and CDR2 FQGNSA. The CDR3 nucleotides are TGTGCCAGCAGCTTAGCCGGAGGCAATCAGCCCCAGCATTTT. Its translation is CASSLAGGNQPQHF.

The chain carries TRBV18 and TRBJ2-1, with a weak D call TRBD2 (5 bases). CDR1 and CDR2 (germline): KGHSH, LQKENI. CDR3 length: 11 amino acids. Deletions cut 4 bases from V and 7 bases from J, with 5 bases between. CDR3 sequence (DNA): TGTGCCAGCTCACGGGAGAATGAGCAGTTCTTC. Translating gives CASSRENEQFF.

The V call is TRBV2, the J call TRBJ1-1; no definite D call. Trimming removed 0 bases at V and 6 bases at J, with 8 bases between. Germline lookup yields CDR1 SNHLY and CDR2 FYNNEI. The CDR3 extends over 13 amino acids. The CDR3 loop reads CASSEALNPEAFF. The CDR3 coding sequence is TGTGCCAGCAGTGAAGCGCTAAATCCTGAAGCTTTCTTT.

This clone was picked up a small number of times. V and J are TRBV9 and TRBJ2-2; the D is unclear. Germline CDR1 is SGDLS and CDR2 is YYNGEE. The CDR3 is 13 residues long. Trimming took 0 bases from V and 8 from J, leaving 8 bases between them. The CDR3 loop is CASSVDPGGELFF. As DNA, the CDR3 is TGTGCCAGCAGCGTAGATCCAGGTGGGGAGCTGTTTTTT.

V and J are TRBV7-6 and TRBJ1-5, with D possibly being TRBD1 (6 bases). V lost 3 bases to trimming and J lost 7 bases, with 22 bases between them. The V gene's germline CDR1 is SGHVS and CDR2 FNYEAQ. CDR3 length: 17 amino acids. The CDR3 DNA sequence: TGTGCCAGCAGCTTGAACGTTCTGGGGGCGTCGGGGCAGCCCCAGCATTTT. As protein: CASSLNVLGASGQPQHF.

The CDR3 DNA sequence: TGTGCCAGTAGTATCGCCGGGACAGGATTCTCCTACGAGCAGTACTTC. It is translated as CASSIAGTGFSYEQYF. V and J are TRBV19 and TRBJ2-7; 8 bases align to TRBD1. Losses at the gene ends were 3 bases for V and 0 bases for J; bases not matched to a gene: 7. The germline gives CDR1 LNHDA, CDR2 SQIVND (reference sequence). The CDR3 length is 16 residues. Based on the CDR3 plus reference TRBV19 and TRBJ2-7, the full variable domain is DGGITQSPKYLFRKEGQNVTLSCEQNLNHDAMYWYRQDPGQGLRLIYYSQIVNDFQKGDIAEGYSVSREKKESFPLTVTSAQKNPTAFYLCASSIAGTGFSYEQYFGPGTRLTVT.

CDR3 sequence reads: CASSFDRTYEQYF. The CDR3 bases are TGTGCCAGCAGCTTCGACAGGACCTACGAGCAGTACTTC. The chain couples TRBV7-2 to TRBJ2-7, with D possibly TRBD1 on 6 matching bases. Germline CDR1 is SGHTA and CDR2 is FQGNSA. The length of the CDR3 is 13 residues. V gave up 3 bases and J gave up 2 bases, with 8 bases separating them.

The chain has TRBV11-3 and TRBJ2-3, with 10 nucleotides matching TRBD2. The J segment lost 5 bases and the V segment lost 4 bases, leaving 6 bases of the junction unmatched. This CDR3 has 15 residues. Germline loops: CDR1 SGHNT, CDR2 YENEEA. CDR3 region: CASSWSGRAEDTQYF. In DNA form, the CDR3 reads TGTGCCAGCAGCTGGAGCGGGAGGGCGGAAGATACGCAGTATTTT.

CDR3 DNA: TGTGCCTGGAGTGCCCCAAGGACTAGCAGCACAGATACGCAGTATTTT. Its protein product is CAWSAPRTSSTDTQYF. The chain joins TRBV30 to TRBJ2-3, with 8 bases fitting TRBD2. The CDR3 is 16 residues long. Germline V lookup: CDR1 GTSNPN, CDR2 SVGIG (reference sequence). V was pared by 1 base and J by 0 bases, with 6 bases of the junction left unmatched.

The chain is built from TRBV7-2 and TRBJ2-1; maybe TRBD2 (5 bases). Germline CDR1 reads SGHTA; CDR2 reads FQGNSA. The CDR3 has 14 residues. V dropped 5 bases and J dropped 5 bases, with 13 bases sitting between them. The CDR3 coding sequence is TGTGCCAGCAGCCGGCCGGGTAGCGACAATGAGCAGTTCTTC. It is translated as CASSRPGSDNEQFF. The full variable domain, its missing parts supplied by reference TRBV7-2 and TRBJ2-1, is GAGVSQSPSNKVTEKGKDVELRCDPISGHTALYWYRQSLGQGLEFLIYFQGNSAPDKSGLPSDRFSAERTGGSVSTLTIQRTQQEDSAVYLCASSRPGSDNEQFFGPGTRLTVL.

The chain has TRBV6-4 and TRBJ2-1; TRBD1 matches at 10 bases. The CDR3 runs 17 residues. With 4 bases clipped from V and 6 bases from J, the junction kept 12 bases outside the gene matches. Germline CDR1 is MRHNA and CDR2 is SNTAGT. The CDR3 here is CASSGPATGGEGNEQFF. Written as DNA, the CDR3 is TGTGCCAGCAGTGGCCCGGCGACAGGGGGCGAGGGCAATGAGCAGTTCTTC.

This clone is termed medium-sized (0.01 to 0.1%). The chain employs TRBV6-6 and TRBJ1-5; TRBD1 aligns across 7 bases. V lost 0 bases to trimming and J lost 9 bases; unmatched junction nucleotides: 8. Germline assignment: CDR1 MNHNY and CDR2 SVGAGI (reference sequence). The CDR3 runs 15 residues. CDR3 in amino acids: CASSYSRQGAGPQHF. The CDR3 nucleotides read TGTGCCAGCAGTTACTCGAGACAGGGAGCAGGGCCCCAGCATTTT.

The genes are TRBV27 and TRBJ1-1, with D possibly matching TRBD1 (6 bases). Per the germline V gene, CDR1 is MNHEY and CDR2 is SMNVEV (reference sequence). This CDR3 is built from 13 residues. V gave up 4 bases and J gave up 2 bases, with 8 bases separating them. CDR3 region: CASSYRANTEAFF. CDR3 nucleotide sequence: TGTGCCAGCAGTTACAGGGCAAACACTGAAGCTTTCTTT.

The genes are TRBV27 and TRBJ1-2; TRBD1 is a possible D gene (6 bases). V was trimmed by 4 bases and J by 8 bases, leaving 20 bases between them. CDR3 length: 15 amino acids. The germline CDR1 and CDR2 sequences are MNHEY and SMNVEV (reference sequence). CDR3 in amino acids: CASSSPGMGAGGYTF. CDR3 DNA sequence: TGTGCCAGCAGTTCCCCGGGGATGGGGGCAGGGGGCTACACCTTC.

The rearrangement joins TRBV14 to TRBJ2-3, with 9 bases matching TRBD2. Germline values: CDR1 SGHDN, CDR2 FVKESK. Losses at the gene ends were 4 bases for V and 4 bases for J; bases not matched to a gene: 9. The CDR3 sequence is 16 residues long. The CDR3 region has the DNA TGTGCCAGCAGCCTTAGACTAGCGGACCCCCCAGATACGCAGTATTTT. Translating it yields CASSLRLADPPDTQYF. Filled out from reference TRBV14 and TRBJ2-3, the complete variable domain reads EAGVTQFPSHSVIEKGQTVTLRCDPISGHDNLYWYRRVMGKEIKFLLHFVKESKQDESGMPNNRFLAERTGGTYSTLKVQPAELEDSGVYFCASSLRLADPPDTQYFGPGTRLTVL.

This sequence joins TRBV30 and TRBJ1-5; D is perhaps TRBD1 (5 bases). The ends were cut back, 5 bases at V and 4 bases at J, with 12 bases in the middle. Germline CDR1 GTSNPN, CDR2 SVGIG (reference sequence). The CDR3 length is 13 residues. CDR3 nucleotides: TGTGCCTGGGGGGCCCTCAGGAATCAGCCCCAGCATTTT. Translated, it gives CAWGALRNQPQHF.

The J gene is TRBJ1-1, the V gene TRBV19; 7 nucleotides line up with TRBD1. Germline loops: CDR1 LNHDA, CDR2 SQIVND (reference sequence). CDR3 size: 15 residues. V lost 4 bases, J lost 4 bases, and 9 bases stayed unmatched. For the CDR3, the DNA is TGTGCCAGTAGTAAACCCGGGACAGTGATCACTGAAGCTTTCTTT. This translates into CASSKPGTVITEAFF.

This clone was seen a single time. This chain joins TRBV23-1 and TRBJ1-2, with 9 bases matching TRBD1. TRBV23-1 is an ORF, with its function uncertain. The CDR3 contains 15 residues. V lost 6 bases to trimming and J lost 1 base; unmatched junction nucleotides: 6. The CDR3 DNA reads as TGCGCCAGCAGGACCGACAGGGGGGATAACTATGGCTACACCTTC. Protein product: CASRTDRGDNYGYTF.

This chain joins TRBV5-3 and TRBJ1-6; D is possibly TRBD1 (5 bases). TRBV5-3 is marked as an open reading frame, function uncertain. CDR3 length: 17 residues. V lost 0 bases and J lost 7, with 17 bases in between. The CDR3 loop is CARSLERQTIKNSPLHF. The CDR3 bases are TGTGCCAGAAGCTTGGAACGACAGACCATTAAAAATTCACCCCTCCACTTT.

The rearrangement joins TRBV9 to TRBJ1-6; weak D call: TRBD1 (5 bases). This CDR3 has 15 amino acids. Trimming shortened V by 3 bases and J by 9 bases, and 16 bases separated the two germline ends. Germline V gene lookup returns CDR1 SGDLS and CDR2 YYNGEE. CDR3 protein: CASSGEGAGGSPLHF. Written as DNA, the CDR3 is TGTGCCAGCAGCGGAGAGGGTGCCGGGGGTTCACCCCTCCACTTT.

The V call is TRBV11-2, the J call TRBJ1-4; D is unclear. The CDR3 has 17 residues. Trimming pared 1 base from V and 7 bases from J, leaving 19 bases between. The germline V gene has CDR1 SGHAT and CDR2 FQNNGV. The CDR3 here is CASSLGRRTDPSEKLFF. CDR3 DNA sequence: TGTGCCAGCAGCTTAGGTCGGAGGACGGATCCTAGTGAAAAACTGTTTTTT.

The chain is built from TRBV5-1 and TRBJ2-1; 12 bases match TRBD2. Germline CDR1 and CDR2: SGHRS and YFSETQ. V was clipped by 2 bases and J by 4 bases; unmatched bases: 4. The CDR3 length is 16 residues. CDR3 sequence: CASSLGLAGGYNEQFF. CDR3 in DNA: TGCGCCAGCAGCTTAGGTCTAGCGGGGGGGTACAATGAGCAGTTCTTC.